Listed below are T cell receptor beta chains from one sample, sequenced in a study of HIV-infected patients and healthy controls. TCRdb reanalysed the 5' RACE reads using MiXCR and keeps one entry per CDR3 protein. The table has approximately 64,000 distinct CDR3 sequences, 15% to 20% seen once. Sequences were obtained from CD4+ T cells from blood. The source is a human donor in good health. Each CDR3 is given with its conserved first and last residue. The D gene is left open where the match is weak. Some rows have no size entry. The others give once, few or many, or a class for an expanded clone.

cdr3_nt	cdr3_aa	d_call	clone_size	v_call	j_call
TGTGCCAGTAGTATAGGTTTCCTAACCGGGGAGCTGTTTTTT	CASSIGFLTGELFF	NA	few	TRBV19	TRBJ2-2
TGTGCCAGCAGCCTCACAGGGGCGGGTGACTACGAGCAGTACTTC	CASSLTGAGDYEQYF	TRBD1	NA	TRBV5-4	TRBJ2-7
TGTGCCAGCAGCCGAACAGGGGGCCGAGAGACCCAGTACTTC	CASSRTGGRETQYF	TRBD1	many	TRBV14	TRBJ2-5
TGCAGCGTTGAAGTTGCGGGAGAGAACACTGAAGCTTTCTTT	CSVEVAGENTEAFF	NA	once	TRBV29-1	TRBJ1-1
TGTGCCAGCAGATGGACAGGCAAACCGAACACCGGGGAGCTGTTTTTT	CASRWTGKPNTGELFF	TRBD1	NA	TRBV12-3/TRBV12-4	TRBJ2-2
TGTGCCAGCATGCCTAGCGGGGCCCCCTACGAGCAGTACTTC	CASMPSGAPYEQYF	TRBD2	few	TRBV3-1	TRBJ2-7
TGTGCCAGCAGCCTACCCGGGACCTACGAGCAGTACTTC	CASSLPGTYEQYF	NA	few	TRBV14	TRBJ2-7
TGTGCCAGCAGTTACCCCACTTCCACCGGGGAGCTGTTTTTT	CASSYPTSTGELFF	NA	NA	TRBV6-5	TRBJ2-2
TGTGCCAGCAGCTTAGAACGGATGAACACTGAAGCTTTCTTT	CASSLERMNTEAFF	NA	many	TRBV7-9	TRBJ1-1
TGTGCCAGCAGCCAAGGAACGGGACCGTATTTT	CASSQGTGPYF	NA	once	TRBV3-1	TRBJ2-3
TGTGCCACCAGCACCCGAGAGCGGAGGGTTAGAAACATTCAGTACTTC	CATSTRERRVRNIQYF	NA	few	TRBV15	TRBJ2-4
TGTGCCAGTACTTTTGCGGGAGTAGGCCCCGATACGCAGTATTTT	CASTFAGVGPDTQYF	TRBD2	NA	TRBV19	TRBJ2-3
TGTGCCAGCAGCGTACAGGGAGTCGTAGATACGCAGTATTTT	CASSVQGVVDTQYF	NA	many	TRBV9	TRBJ2-3
TGCAGTGCCACCCGACGGGTGAACACTGAAGCTTTCTTT	CSATRRVNTEAFF	NA	many	TRBV20-1	TRBJ1-1
TGTGCCAGCAGTCCCGGGACAGGGGCCTACGAGCAGTACTTC	CASSPGTGAYEQYF	TRBD1	many	TRBV12-3/TRBV12-4	TRBJ2-7
TGTGCCAGCAGTTACAATGCCAACTACAATGAGCAGTTCTTC	CASSYNANYNEQFF	NA	few	TRBV6-5	TRBJ2-1
TGTGCCAGCAGTGCAAGACAGGTAGACACCGGGGAGCTGTTTTTT	CASSARQVDTGELFF	NA	NA	TRBV25-1	TRBJ2-2
TGTGCCAGCAGTCCGCTAAGGACAGGGCCGGCTAATGAAAAACTGTTTTTT	CASSPLRTGPANEKLFF	TRBD1	few	TRBV27	TRBJ1-4
TGTGCCAGCAGCCCCACCCAGGACGGCTACTACGAGCAGTACTTC	CASSPTQDGYYEQYF	NA	many	TRBV14	TRBJ2-7
TGTGCCAGCTCCCTGGGCACAGATACGCAGTATTTT	CASSLGTDTQYF	NA	many	TRBV7-2	TRBJ2-3
TGTGCCAGCAGTTTAATAGCGGGGGAAACAGATACGCAGTATTTT	CASSLIAGETDTQYF	TRBD2	NA	TRBV25-1	TRBJ2-3
TGTGCCAGCAGTGAAGCGGGGGGCACAGATACGCAGTATTTT	CASSEAGGTDTQYF	NA	NA	TRBV6-1	TRBJ2-3
TGTGCCAGCAGTGAAGCAGGGGCCGACGCCATGAACACTGAAGCTTTCTTT	CASSEAGADAMNTEAFF	NA	NA	TRBV2	TRBJ1-1
TGCGCCAGCAGCCGAGAGGATACGCAGTATTTT	CASSREDTQYF	NA	many	TRBV4-1	TRBJ2-3
TGTGCCAGCAGCGCAGAACAGGGGCGCTATGGCTACACCTTC	CASSAEQGRYGYTF	TRBD1	many	TRBV9	TRBJ1-2
TGTGCCAGCAGCCTATTGGGACTAGCGGGGGGACTACAGTATTTT	CASSLLGLAGGLQYF	TRBD2	few	TRBV2	TRBJ2-3
TGTGCCAGCAGTCCACTCCCCCCGTTGTCTGAGCAGTTCTTC	CASSPLPPLSEQFF	NA	many	TRBV6-2/TRBV6-3	TRBJ2-1
TGTGCCAGCAGTGTTGGACAGGGGTACGGCTACACCTTC	CASSVGQGYGYTF	TRBD1	medium-sized	TRBV27	TRBJ1-2
TGTGCCACCAGCAGTGTCACCCCTGGGAACACCATATATTTT	CATSSVTPGNTIYF	NA	many	TRBV15	TRBJ1-3
TGTGCCAGCAGTTACGGGACTAGCGGGAGGCCCTACGAGCAGTACTTC	CASSYGTSGRPYEQYF	TRBD2	many	TRBV6-6	TRBJ2-7
TGTGCCAGCAGCGCCGGGACTCTGCTCCAATTCGATACGCAGTATTTT	CASSAGTLLQFDTQYF	NA	many	TRBV9	TRBJ2-3
TGTGCCTGCACGACAGGGTTTAATCAGCCCCAGCATTTT	CACTTGFNQPQHF	TRBD1	many	TRBV30	TRBJ1-5
TGTGCCAGCAGCTTAATAAGTGACACTGAAGCTTTCTTT	CASSLISDTEAFF	NA	NA	TRBV11-2	TRBJ1-1
TGCGCCAGCAGAGCCGACAGGGGAGCCTACAATGAGCAGTTCTTC	CASRADRGAYNEQFF	TRBD1	NA	TRBV10-1	TRBJ2-1
TGCGCCAGCAGCTTGACCCCAGGGATGAACACTGAAGCTTTCTTT	CASSLTPGMNTEAFF	NA	many	TRBV5-1	TRBJ1-1
TGTGCCAGCAATGTGGGCTTGTTGGGCAGCTCAAATAGCAATCAGCCCCAGCATTTT	CASNVGLLGSSNSNQPQHF	NA	many	TRBV28	TRBJ1-5
TGTGCCACCAGTGATTCCAGGGAAACCGGGGAGCTGTTTTTT	CATSDSRETGELFF	NA	few	TRBV24-1	TRBJ2-2
TGTGCCAGCAGCCAAGATGGTGGAGGGGATAGCCAGCCCCAGCATTTT	CASSQDGGGDSQPQHF	NA	few	TRBV4-2	TRBJ1-5
TGTGCCAGTAGTCCCCGGCCCGACAGCTCCTACGAGCAGTACTTC	CASSPRPDSSYEQYF	NA	NA	TRBV19	TRBJ2-7
TGTGCCAGCACGGACGGGAGCTCCTACGAGCAGTACTTC	CASTDGSSYEQYF	NA	many	TRBV12-3/TRBV12-4	TRBJ2-7
TGTGCCAGCAGCCCGAGGACTAGCGGGGGGGTCAACTTGTTCTTC	CASSPRTSGGVNLFF	TRBD2	few	TRBV3-1	TRBJ2-1
TGTGCCAGCAGCTCGGACAGTTCATACTATGGCTACACCTTC	CASSSDSSYYGYTF	NA	NA	TRBV5-4	TRBJ1-2
TGTGCCTGGAGTGACGTAGCGGGAGCAGATACGCAGTATTTT	CAWSDVAGADTQYF	TRBD2	NA	TRBV30	TRBJ2-3
TGTGCCACCGGAAAAGGCACTAGCACAGATACGCAGTATTTT	CATGKGTSTDTQYF	NA	many	TRBV28	TRBJ2-3
TGTGCCACCAGTGCCTACAATGAGCAGTTCTTC	CATSAYNEQFF	NA	many	TRBV24-1	TRBJ2-1
TGTGCCAGCAGTCCCTGGGACAGGGTATCCACCGGGGAGCTGTTTTTT	CASSPWDRVSTGELFF	TRBD1	few	TRBV12-3/TRBV12-4	TRBJ2-2
TGTGCCAGCAGCTTAGAGGGGTTATACACAGGCGCCCCAGCCAAAAACATTCAGTACTTC	CASSLEGLYTGAPAKNIQYF	NA	many	TRBV11-2	TRBJ2-4
TGTGCCAGCAGCCGAAGTCGCCCGAGATCTGGAAACACCATATATTTT	CASSRSRPRSGNTIYF	NA	few	TRBV3-2	TRBJ1-3
TGTGCCAGCAGCCAATACCCCGGGAACCCAGGTTTTGGCTACACCTTC	CASSQYPGNPGFGYTF	NA	NA	TRBV14	TRBJ1-2
TGTGCCAGCAGCCACCCAGCGAAGGAGAACACTGAAGCTTTCTTT	CASSHPAKENTEAFF	NA	NA	TRBV11-1	TRBJ1-1
TGTGCCAGCAGCTCCGGAGCGCGCTATTTT	CASSSGARYF	NA	NA	TRBV11-2	TRBJ2-3
TGTGCCAGCAGCTTAAGCGTCATCAGGAATTCACCCCTCCACTTT	CASSLSVIRNSPLHF	NA	many	TRBV7-3	TRBJ1-6
TGTGCCAGCTCCATAGGGTCCCTACATTACTCTGGGGCCAACGTCCTGACTTTC	CASSIGSLHYSGANVLTF	NA	NA	TRBV27	TRBJ2-6
TGTGCCAGTAGTAGTGGTGACAGTTCTAACTATGGCTACACCTTC	CASSSGDSSNYGYTF	NA	NA	TRBV19	TRBJ1-2
TGTGCCAGCGAGGGACAGGGAGGCCATTCACCCCTCCACTTT	CASEGQGGHSPLHF	TRBD1	many	TRBV10-3	TRBJ1-6